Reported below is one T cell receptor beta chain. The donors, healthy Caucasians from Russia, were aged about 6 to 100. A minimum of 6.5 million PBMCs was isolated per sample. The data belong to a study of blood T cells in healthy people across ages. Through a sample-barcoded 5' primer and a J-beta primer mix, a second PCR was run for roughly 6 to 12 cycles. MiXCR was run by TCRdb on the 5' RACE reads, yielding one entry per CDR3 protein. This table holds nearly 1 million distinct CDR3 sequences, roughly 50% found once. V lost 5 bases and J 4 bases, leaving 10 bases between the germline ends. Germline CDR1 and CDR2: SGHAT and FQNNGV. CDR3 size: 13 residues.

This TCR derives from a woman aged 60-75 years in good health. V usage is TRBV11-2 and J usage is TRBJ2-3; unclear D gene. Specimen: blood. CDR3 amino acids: CASSPRVPDTQYF. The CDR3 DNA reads TGTGCCAGCAGCCCAAGGGTCCCAGATACGCAGTATTTT. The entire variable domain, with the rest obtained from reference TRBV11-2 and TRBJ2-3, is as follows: EAGVAQSPRYKIIEKRQSVAFWCNPISGHATLYWYQQILGQGPKLLIQFQNNGVVDDSQLPKDRFSAERLKGVDSTLKIQPAKLEDSAVYLCASSPRVPDTQYFGPGTRLTVL.